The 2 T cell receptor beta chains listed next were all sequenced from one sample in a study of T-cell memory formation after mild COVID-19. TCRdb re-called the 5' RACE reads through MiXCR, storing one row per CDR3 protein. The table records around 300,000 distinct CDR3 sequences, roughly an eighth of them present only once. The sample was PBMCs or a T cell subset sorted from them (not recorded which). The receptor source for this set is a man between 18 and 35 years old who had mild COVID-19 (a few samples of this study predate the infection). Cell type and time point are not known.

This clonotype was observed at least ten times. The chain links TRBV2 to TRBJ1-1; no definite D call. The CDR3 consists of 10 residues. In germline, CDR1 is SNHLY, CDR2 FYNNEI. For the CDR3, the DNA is TGTGCGAGTGGTGGCGCTGAAGCTTTCTTT. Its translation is CASGGAEAFF.

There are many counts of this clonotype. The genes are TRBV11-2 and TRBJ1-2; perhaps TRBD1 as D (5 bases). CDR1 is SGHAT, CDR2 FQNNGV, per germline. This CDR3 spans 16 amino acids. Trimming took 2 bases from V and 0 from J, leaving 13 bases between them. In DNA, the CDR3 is TGTGCCAGCAGCTTAATTCAATGGGGCGCTAACTATGGCTACACCTTC. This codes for CASSLIQWGANYGYTF.